This T cell receptor (beta chain) was found in a study of blood T cell repertoires in COVID-19. Study-wide background: Material from acute and convalescent COVID-19 was sourced from the United States, Italy and Spain. From T cells, B-cell-depleted T cells, or PBMCs came the material, which was cDNA or gDNA.

CDR3 size: 15 residues. The germline CDR1 and CDR2 sequences are SGHVS and FNYEAQ. With 4 bases clipped from V and 6 bases from J, the junction kept 9 bases outside the gene matches. Original handling: Amplified reference gene primers provided the basis for estimating nucleated cell counts. Clones were sequenced by immunoSEQ multiplex PCR, and TCRdb holds only the in-frame ones, with some missing. V and J calls and clone size come straight from that table; D and trimming were deduced from the DNA. The repertoire holds a few hundred thousand clones, with roughly 85% as singletons. Source material: peripheral blood. The chain is built from TRBV7-6 and TRBJ2-7; the match to TRBD1 covers 10 bases. This receptor was identified in a woman aged 18-35 years with acute or convalescent COVID-19. The CDR3 region has the DNA TGTGCCAGCAGCTCCCCCGGGACAGGGGATCGCGAGCAGTACTTC. Residues: CASSSPGTGDREQYF.